This record covers a single T cell receptor (beta chain). What it recognizes is unknown. V lost 4 bases, J lost 7 bases, and 10 bases stayed unmatched. Germline V gives CDR1 LNHDA, CDR2 SQIVND (reference sequence). This CDR3 is 15 amino acids long. Caucasian adults residing in Nashville, Tennessee made up all the donors. Sequencing used immunoSEQ multiplex PCR; TCRdb keeps in-frame clones, though not all of them. This sample has fewer than 1.8 million clones, with about 98.5% found just once. The sample comes from a study of shared clonotypes between healthy human individuals. Whole-study findings and limits: There were few donors, and this limited the genetic and exposure-history diversity represented.

This sequence joins TRBV19 and TRBJ1-2; 9 bases are shared with TRBD1. Sequencing was performed on naive CD4+ T cells sorted from blood. Subset here: CD45RA+ positively selected. This clonotype was sampled from a man aged 25 to 40 in good health. CDR3 protein: CASSKSGQGIAGYTF. The DNA of the CDR3 is TGTGCCAGTAGTAAGTCGGGACAGGGCATTGCTGGCTACACCTTC.